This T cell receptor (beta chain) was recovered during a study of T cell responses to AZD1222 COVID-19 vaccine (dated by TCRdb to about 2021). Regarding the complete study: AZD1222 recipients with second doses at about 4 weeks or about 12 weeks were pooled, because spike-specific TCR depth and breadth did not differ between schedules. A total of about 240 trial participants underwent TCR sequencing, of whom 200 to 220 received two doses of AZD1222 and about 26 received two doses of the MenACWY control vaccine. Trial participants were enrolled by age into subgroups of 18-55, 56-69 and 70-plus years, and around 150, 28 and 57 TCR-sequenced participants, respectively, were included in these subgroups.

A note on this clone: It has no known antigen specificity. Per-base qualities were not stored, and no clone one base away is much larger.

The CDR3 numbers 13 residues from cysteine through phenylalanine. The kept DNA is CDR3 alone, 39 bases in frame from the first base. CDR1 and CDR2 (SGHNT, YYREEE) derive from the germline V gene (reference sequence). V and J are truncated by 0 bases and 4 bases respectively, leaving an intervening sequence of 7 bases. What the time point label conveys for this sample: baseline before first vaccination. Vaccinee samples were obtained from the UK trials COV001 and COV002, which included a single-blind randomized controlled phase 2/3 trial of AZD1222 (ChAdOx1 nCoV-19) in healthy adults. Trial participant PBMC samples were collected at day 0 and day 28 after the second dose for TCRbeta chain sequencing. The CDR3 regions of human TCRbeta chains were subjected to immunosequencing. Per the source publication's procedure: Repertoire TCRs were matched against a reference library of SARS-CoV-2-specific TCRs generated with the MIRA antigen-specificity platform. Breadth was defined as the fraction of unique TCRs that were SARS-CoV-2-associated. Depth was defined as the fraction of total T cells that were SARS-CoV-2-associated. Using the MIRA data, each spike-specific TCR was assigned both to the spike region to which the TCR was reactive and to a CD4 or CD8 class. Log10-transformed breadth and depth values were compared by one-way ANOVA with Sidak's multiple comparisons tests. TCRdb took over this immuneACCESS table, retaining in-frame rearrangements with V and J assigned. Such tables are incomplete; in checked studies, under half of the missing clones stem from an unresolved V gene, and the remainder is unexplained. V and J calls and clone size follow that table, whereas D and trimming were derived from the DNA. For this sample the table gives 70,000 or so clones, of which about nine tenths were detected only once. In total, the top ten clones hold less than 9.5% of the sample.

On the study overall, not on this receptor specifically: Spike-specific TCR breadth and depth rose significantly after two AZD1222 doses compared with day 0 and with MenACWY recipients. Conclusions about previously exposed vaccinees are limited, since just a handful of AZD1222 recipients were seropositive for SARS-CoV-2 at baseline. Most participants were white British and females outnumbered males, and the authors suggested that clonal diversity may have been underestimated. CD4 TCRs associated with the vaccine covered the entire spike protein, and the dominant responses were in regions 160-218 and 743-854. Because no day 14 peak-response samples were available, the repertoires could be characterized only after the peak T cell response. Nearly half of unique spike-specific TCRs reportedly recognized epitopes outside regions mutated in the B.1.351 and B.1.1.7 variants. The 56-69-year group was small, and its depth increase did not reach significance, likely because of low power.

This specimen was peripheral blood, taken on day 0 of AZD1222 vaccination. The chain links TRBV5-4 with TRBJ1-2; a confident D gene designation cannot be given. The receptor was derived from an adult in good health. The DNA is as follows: TGTGCCAGCAGCTTGGGGTCTGTCTATGGCTACACCTTC. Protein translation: CASSLGSVYGYTF.